This T cell receptor beta chain comes out of a study of Ad26.COV2.S vaccination and SARS-CoV-2 variants. Study as a whole: Donor allocation was to the COV1001 Ad26.COV2.S trial arm.

Study-level findings and limits: Reported findings describe substantial breadth in spike-specific CD8+ and CD4+ T cell responses following vaccination.

About this clone: The antigen is unknown.

Treatment defined: some 19 received Ad26.COV2.S at low or high dose, single or two shots; five or six received placebo; per-sample allocation not given. At day 63 after the first vaccine or placebo injection, samples were drawn. Trimming removed 1 base at V and 5 bases at J, with 11 bases between. Germline loops: CDR1 SEHNR, CDR2 FQNEAQ (reference sequence). The CDR3 runs 15 residues. Here immunoSEQ multiplex PCR was the method, and the copy in TCRdb shows in-frame clones only, minus some. Of 450,000 to 550,000 clones listed, about 91% are singletons. The source of this sequence is a person aged 18-60 years who received the Ad26.COV2.S COVID-19 vaccine or a placebo. The chain uses TRBV7-9 and TRBJ1-4; possible D gene TRBD1, 5 bases. Here the sequenced sample was peripheral blood, taken in a trial of Ad26.COV2.S vaccine versus placebo. The CDR3: CASSLGQGPNEKLFF. In DNA form, the CDR3 reads TGTGCCAGCAGCTTAGGGCAGGGACCGAATGAAAAACTGTTTTTT.